A single sample is the source of the 27 T cell receptor beta chains below, sequenced in a study of blood T cell repertoires in COVID-19 (dated by TCRdb to about 2020). The library was obtained by the immunoSEQ multiplex PCR assay. TCRdb obtained this table from immuneACCESS and retained in-frame rearrangements with V and J assigned. These tables miss some clones; where compared with another copy, unresolved V genes account for less than half of the shortfall, and the remainder is unexplained. The sample table contains under 300,000 clones; only one count was recorded for around 85% of them. The leading ten clones occupy under 4.5% of the sample. Source material: peripheral blood. The receptors here all came from a woman aged 35 to 49 with active or convalescent COVID-19.

The genes are TRBV12-5 and TRBJ1-2; D is unclear. Trimming stripped 0 bases from V and 1 base from J, with 6 bases between. CDR3 size: 14 residues. Per germline, CDR1 LGHNT and CDR2 FRNRAP. CDR3 sequence reads: CASGLVPVNYGYTF. The CDR3 DNA sequence: TGTGCTAGTGGTTTGGTCCCAGTTAACTATGGCTACACCTTC.

The rearrangement joins TRBV19 to TRBJ1-4, with 7 nucleotides matching TRBD1. CDR3 length: 17 amino acids. J lost 4 bases, V lost 3 bases, and 11 bases had no gene match. CDR1 is LNHDA and CDR2 is SQIVND in the germline V gene (reference sequence). The chain's CDR3 is CASSIRTGTALNEKLFF. The DNA for the CDR3 is TGTGCCAGTAGTATCCGGACCGGGACAGCGCTTAATGAAAAACTGTTTTTT.

The chain uses TRBV12-3 or TRBV12-4 and TRBJ1-2; 8 bases fit TRBD1. The CDR3 contains 13 residues. With V trimmed by 6 bases and J by 4 bases, 4 bases remained unmatched. The DNA of the CDR3 is TGTGCCAGCAGACCAGGGGGCCGCTATGGCTACACCTTC. Translating it yields CASRPGGRYGYTF.

V usage is TRBV7-2 and J usage is TRBJ1-1; D might be TRBD1 (5 bases). Trimming pared 2 bases from V and 2 bases from J, leaving 15 bases between. Germline CDR1 is SGHTA and CDR2 is FQGNSA. CDR3 length: 16 amino acids. CDR3 residues: CASSLLTGQANTEAFF. The CDR3 DNA reads as TGTGCCAGCAGCTTACTAACAGGCCAGGCAAACACTGAAGCTTTCTTT. The whole variable domain, filled in from reference TRBV7-2 and TRBJ1-1, reads GAGVSQSPSNKVTEKGKDVELRCDPISGHTALYWYRQSLGQGLEFLIYFQGNSAPDKSGLPSDRFSAERTGGSVSTLTIQRTQQEDSAVYLCASSLLTGQANTEAFFGQGTRLTVV.

The chain combines TRBV7-7 with TRBJ1-4; D ambiguous. V lost 2 bases to trimming and J lost 5 bases, with 6 bases between them. The CDR3 contains 13 residues. Germline values: CDR1 SSHAT, CDR2 FNYEAQ (reference sequence). The CDR3 protein is CASSLNLNEKLFF. DNA of the CDR3: TGTGCCAGCAGCTTAAATCTAAATGAAAAACTGTTTTTT.

V usage is TRBV28 and J usage is TRBJ2-7, with D possibly being TRBD2 (5 bases). The germline V and J ends were trimmed by 7 bases and 3 bases, with 13 bases remaining between them. CDR1 and CDR2 (germline): MDHEN, SYDVKM. The CDR3 is made up of 13 amino acids. CDR3 in amino acids: CASNRGPLYEQYV. The CDR3 bases are TGTGCCAGCAACCGGGGTCCCCTCTACGAGCAGTACGTC.

The J gene is TRBJ1-1, the V gene TRBV27; a weak D match, TRBD1 (5 bases). The germline V gene encodes CDR1 MNHEY and CDR2 SMNVEV (reference sequence). V was clipped by 4 bases and J by 5 bases, with 8 bases between them. CDR3 length equals 12 residues. CDR3 DNA: TGTGCCAGCAGTTCAGGGTATACTGAAGCTTTCTTT. Encoded protein: CASSSGYTEAFF.

This chain joins TRBV29-1 and TRBJ1-2; D is undetermined. The germline V gene encodes CDR1 SQVTM and CDR2 ANQGSEA. V was shortened by 5 bases and J by 5 bases, with 9 bases between the two germline ends. This CDR3 region has 11 residues. Here the CDR3 DNA reads TGCAGCGTTCGGGAGAGGTATGGCTACACCTTC. It encodes CSVRERYGYTF.

The gene calls are TRBV6-2 or TRBV6-3 and TRBJ2-7, with 9 bases matching TRBD1. Germline trimming cut 4 bases from V and 2 bases from J; bases unmatched to any gene: 3. The CDR3 is made up of 14 amino acids. Germline V gene sequence: CDR1 MNHEY, CDR2 SVGEGT. CDR3 coding DNA: TGTGCCAGCAGTTCCGACAGGGGGGCCTACGAGCAGTACTTC. Its protein is CASSSDRGAYEQYF.

The CDR3 loop reads CASSLGQGGGYNEQFF. CDR3 in DNA: TGTGCCAGCAGCTTGGGGCAGGGAGGGGGCTACAATGAGCAGTTCTTC. The chain is built from TRBV5-4 and TRBJ2-1, with D possibly matching TRBD2 (7 bases). Germline values: CDR1 SGHNT, CDR2 YYREEE (reference sequence). V lost 0 bases and J lost 3, with 13 bases in between. There are 16 residues in the CDR3.

The rearrangement uses TRBV29-1 and TRBJ2-7; D ambiguous. There are 11 residues in the CDR3. V lost 6 bases to trimming and J lost 3 bases, with 9 bases between them. The germline V gene has CDR1 SQVTM and CDR2 ANQGSEA. The CDR3 DNA reads TGCAGCGTGAAAAACAGCTACGAGCAGTACTTC. This encodes CSVKNSYEQYF.

This clone was seen a handful of times. DNA for the CDR3: TGTGCCAGCAGCGCCGGACAGGGAGGGGTCTACGAGCAGTACTTC. Translation gives CASSAGQGGVYEQYF. The gene calls are TRBV9 and TRBJ2-7; D possibly corresponds to TRBD1 (8 bases). Trimming cost V 3 bases and J 3 bases, with 16 bases left between them. Germline V gene data show CDR1 as SGDLS and CDR2 as YYNGEE. The CDR3 totals 15 residues.

The V call is TRBV11-3, the J call TRBJ2-2; 8 positions agree with TRBD1. The CDR3 is made up of 14 amino acids. The germline V gene has CDR1 SGHNT and CDR2 YENEEA. V was pared by 4 bases and J by 6 bases, with 4 bases of the junction left unmatched. The DNA for the CDR3 is TGTGCCAGCAGCTACCGACAGGGGCCCGGGGAGCTGTTTTTT. It is translated as CASSYRQGPGELFF.

This rearrangement joins TRBV10-3 to TRBJ2-7, with a tentative D call TRBD1 (5 bases). The germline CDR1 and CDR2 sequences are ENHRY and SYGVKD. Trimming stripped 2 bases from V and 6 bases from J, with 11 bases between. This CDR3 comprises 13 residues. CDR3 DNA: TGTGCCATCAGTGAGATTCAGGGATCCGAGCAGTACGTC. Translation: CAISEIQGSEQYV.

This clone was recorded once. The chain is built from TRBV29-1 and TRBJ2-3; 9 nucleotides agree with TRBD2. The V gene end was trimmed by 7 bases and the J gene end by 2 bases; junction bases not matched to a gene: 10. The CDR3 has 15 amino acids. CDR1 is SQVTM, CDR2 ANQGSEA, per germline. The DNA for the CDR3 is TGCAGCGCAACGCGGCGGGGGGGATCCACAGATACGCAGTATTTT. Encoded protein: CSATRRGGSTDTQYF.

This chain links TRBV12-3 or TRBV12-4 with TRBJ1-2, with D hard to call. The CDR3 has 13 amino acids. Trimming cost V 5 bases and J 5 bases, with 12 bases left between them. For the CDR3, the DNA is TGTGCCAGCAGTCCCGGGTTCCTATATGGCTACACCTTC. As protein: CASSPGFLYGYTF.

The chain has TRBV29-1 and TRBJ2-2, with TRBD1 matching over 8 bases. Trimming took 2 bases from V and 3 from J; bases not matched to a gene: 11. CDR3 length: 17 residues. Germline lookup yields CDR1 SQVTM and CDR2 ANQGSEA. The CDR3 region is CSVEPRRSTGDTGELFF. Written as DNA, the CDR3 is TGCAGCGTTGAACCTCGCCGGTCGACAGGGGACACCGGGGAGCTGTTTTTT.

Only a few counts were recorded for this clone. The rearrangement joins TRBV10-3 to TRBJ1-4; the D is unclear. Germline V gene data show CDR1 as ENHRY and CDR2 as SYGVKD. This CDR3 contains 13 residues. Between the trimmed V and J ends, which lost 10 bases and 6 bases, there was a span of 15 bases. In DNA form, the CDR3 reads TGTGCCACGCGGGGAATGGGAGATGAAAAACTGTTTTTT. Protein: CATRGMGDEKLFF.

The CDR3 reads CASRESLTGYTGELFF. The CDR3 nucleotides are TGTGCCAGCAGGGAAAGCCTGACAGGGTATACCGGGGAGCTGTTTTTT. The chain links TRBV25-1 to TRBJ2-2; 7 nucleotides match TRBD1. Trimming removed 6 bases from V and 5 bases from J; junction bases left unmatched: 12. This CDR3 spans 16 amino acids. Germline V gives CDR1 MGHDK, CDR2 SYGVNS. Looking up the rest from reference TRBV25-1 and TRBJ2-2 gives the full variable domain: EADIYQTPRYLVIGTGKKITLECSQTMGHDKMYWYQQDPGMELHLIHYSYGVNSTEKGDLSSESTVSRIRTEHFPLTLESARPSHTSQYLCASRESLTGYTGELFFGEGSRLTVL.

The chain uses TRBV27 and TRBJ2-3; TRBD2 matches at 9 bases. CDR3 length: 13 residues. V lost 7 bases, J lost 5 bases, and 4 bases stayed unmatched. CDR1 and CDR2 from the germline V gene are MNHEY and SMNVEV (reference sequence). The CDR3 DNA follows: TGTGCCAGCACCTCACTAGCGGGAGATACGCAGTATTTT. Encoded protein: CASTSLAGDTQYF.

The chain recombines TRBV28 with TRBJ1-2, with 9 nucleotides matching TRBD1. V trimming: 11 bases; J trimming: 7 bases; junction bases outside the gene matches: 8. CDR3 size: 12 residues. CDR1 is MDHEN and CDR2 is SYDVKM in the germline V gene. The DNA for the CDR3 is TGTGCCGGACAGGGGATCTTTACTGGCTACACCTTC. This encodes CAGQGIFTGYTF.

As concerns this clone: This specimen includes other DNA sequences encoding the same CDR3. The CDR3 here is CASSDRRNTEAFF. CDR3 in DNA: TGTGCCAGTAGTGACAGGCGGAACACTGAAGCTTTCTTT. The chain joins TRBV19 to TRBJ1-1, with TRBD1 as a possible D gene (6 bases). CDR3 length: 13 residues. V gave up 5 bases and J gave up 1 base, with 8 bases separating them. Germline loops: CDR1 LNHDA, CDR2 SQIVND (reference sequence).

The chain is built from TRBV3-1 (or the pseudogene TRBV3-2) and TRBJ2-5, with 9 bases aligning to TRBD1. Germline loops: CDR1 LGHDT, CDR2 YNNKEL (reference sequence). J gave up 4 bases and V 5 bases, and 8 bases lay outside the gene matches. This CDR3 has 15 amino acids. Here the CDR3 DNA reads TGTGCCAGCAGCTTCCGGGACAGGGCTTCAGAGACCCAGTACTTC. Its protein is CASSFRDRASETQYF.

The rearrangement joins TRBV5-1 to TRBJ1-1; 10 bases are shared with TRBD1. The V gene end was trimmed by 4 bases and the J gene end by 5 bases; junction bases not matched to a gene: 8. The CDR3 is made up of 15 amino acids. Germline V gene sequence: CDR1 SGHRS, CDR2 YFSETQ. CDR3 sequence: CASSLGQGKVTEAFF. The DNA for the CDR3 is TGCGCCAGCAGCCTGGGACAGGGGAAGGTGACTGAAGCTTTCTTT.

V and J are TRBV6-5 and TRBJ1-6; D may be TRBD1 (6 bases). The CDR3 is 13 amino acids. V was shortened by 6 bases and J by 6 bases, with 9 bases between the two germline ends. CDR1 is MNHEY and CDR2 is SVGAGI in the germline V gene. The CDR3 bases are TGTGCCAGCAGCACAGGGTTTAATTCACCCCTCCACTTT. It yields the protein CASSTGFNSPLHF.

The genes are TRBV10-1 and TRBJ1-5; D gene uncertain. V was trimmed by 2 bases and J by 4 bases, leaving 6 bases between them. The CDR3 has 13 residues. CDR1 and CDR2 from the germline V gene are WNHNN and SYGVQD (reference sequence). The CDR3 reads CASSERRNQPQHF. Here the CDR3 DNA reads TGCGCCAGCAGTGAGCGGAGAAATCAGCCCCAGCATTTT.

This clone was seen more than once but under ten times. CDR3 nucleotide sequence: TGTGCCAGCAGCTTGACCCACAGGGCCAGGGACTATGGCTACACCTTC. Translated, it gives CASSLTHRARDYGYTF. The chain uses TRBV5-5 and TRBJ1-2; TRBD1 might be the D (6 bases). Per the germline V gene, CDR1 is SGHKS and CDR2 is YYEKEE (reference sequence). The germline V and J ends were trimmed by 1 base and 3 bases, with 16 bases remaining between them. The CDR3 extends over 16 amino acids.